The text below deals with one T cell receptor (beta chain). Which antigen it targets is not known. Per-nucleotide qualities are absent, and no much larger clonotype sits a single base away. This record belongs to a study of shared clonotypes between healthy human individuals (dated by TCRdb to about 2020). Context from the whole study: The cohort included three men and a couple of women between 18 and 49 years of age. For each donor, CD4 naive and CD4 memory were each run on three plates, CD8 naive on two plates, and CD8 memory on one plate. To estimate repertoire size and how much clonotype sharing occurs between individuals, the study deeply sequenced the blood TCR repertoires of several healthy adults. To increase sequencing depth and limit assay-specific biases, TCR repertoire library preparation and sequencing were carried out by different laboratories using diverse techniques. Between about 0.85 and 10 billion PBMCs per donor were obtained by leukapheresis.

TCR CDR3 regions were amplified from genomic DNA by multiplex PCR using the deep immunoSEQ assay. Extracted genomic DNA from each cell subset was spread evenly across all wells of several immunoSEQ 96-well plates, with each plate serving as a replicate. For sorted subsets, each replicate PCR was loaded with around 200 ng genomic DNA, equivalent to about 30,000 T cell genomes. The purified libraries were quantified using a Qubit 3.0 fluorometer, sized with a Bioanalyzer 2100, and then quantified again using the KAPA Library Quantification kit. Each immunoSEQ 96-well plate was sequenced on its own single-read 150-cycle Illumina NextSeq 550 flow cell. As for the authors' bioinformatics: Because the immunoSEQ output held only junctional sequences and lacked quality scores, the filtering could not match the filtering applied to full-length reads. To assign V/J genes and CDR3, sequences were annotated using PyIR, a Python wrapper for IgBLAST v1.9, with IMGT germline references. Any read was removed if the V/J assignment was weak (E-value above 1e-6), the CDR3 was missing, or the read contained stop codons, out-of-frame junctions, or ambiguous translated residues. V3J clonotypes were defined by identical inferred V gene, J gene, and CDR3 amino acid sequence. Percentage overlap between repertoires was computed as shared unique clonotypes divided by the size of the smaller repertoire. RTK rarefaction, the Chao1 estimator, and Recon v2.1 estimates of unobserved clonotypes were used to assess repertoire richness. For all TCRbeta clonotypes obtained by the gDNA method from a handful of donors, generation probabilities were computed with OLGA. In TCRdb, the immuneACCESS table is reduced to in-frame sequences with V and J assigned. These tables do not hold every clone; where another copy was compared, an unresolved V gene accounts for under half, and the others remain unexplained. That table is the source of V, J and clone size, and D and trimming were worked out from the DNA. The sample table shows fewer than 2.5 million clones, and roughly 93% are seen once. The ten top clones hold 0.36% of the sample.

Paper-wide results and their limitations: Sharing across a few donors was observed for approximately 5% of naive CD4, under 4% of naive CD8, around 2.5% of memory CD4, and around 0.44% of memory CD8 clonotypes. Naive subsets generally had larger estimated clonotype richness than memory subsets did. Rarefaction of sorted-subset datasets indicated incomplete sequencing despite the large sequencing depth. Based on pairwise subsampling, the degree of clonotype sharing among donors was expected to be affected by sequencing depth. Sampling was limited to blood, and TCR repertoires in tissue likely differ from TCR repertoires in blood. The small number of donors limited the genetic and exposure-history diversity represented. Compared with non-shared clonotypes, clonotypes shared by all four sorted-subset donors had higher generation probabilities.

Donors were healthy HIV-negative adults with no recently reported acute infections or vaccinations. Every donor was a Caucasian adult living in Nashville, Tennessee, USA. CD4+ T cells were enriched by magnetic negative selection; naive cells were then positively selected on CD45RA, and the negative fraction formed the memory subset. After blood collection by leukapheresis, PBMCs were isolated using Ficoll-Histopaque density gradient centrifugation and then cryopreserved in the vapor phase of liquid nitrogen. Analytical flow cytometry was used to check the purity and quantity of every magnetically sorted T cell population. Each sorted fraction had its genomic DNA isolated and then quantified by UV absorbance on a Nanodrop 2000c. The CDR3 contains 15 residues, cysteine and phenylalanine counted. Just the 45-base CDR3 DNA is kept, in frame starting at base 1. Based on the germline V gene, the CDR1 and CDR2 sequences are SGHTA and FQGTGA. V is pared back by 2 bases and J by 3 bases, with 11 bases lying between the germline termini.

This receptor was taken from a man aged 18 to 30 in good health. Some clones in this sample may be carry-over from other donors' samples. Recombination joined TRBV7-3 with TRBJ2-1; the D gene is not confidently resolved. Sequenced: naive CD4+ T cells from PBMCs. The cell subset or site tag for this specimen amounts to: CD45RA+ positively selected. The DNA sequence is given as TGTGCCAGCAGCTTAGGAGACGGTGACTACAATGAGCAGTTCTTC. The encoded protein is CASSLGDGDYNEQFF.